These 30 T cell receptor beta chains originate from one sample sequenced in a study of cytomegalovirus exposure and HLA in healthy donors (dated by TCRdb to 2017 to 2019). Library preparation used the immunoSEQ multiplex PCR assay. For the multiplex PCR, a mixture combining 60 forward primers for TCR Vbeta segments and 13 reverse primers for TCR Jbeta segments was used. TCRdb mirrors the immuneACCESS table, restricted to in-frame sequences. Some clones are absent from its copies; in checked studies, under half trace to an unresolved V gene, and the reason for the others is unknown. The sample table holds more than 130,000 clones, of which around 80% were seen once. 5.1% of the sample rests with the top ten. Sequencing used PBMCs. These receptors all come from a male donor in good health and CMV-seronegative.

V is TRBV7-9 and J is TRBJ2-1; 10 positions match TRBD1. There are 15 residues in the CDR3. Germline V CDR1 and CDR2: SEHNR, FQNEAQ (reference sequence). J lost 8 bases, V lost 5 bases, and 9 bases had no gene match. The CDR3 here is CASSMGQGRIYEQFF. Here the CDR3 DNA reads TGTGCCAGCAGCATGGGACAGGGGCGTATCTATGAGCAGTTCTTC. The full variable domain, completed using reference TRBV7-9 and TRBJ2-1, is DTGVSQNPRHKITKRGQNVTFRCDPISEHNRLYWYRQTLGQGPEFLTYFQNEAQLEKSRLLSDRFSAERPKGSFSTLEIQRTEQGDSAMYLCASSMGQGRIYEQFFGPGTRLTVL.

The chain employs TRBV27 and TRBJ1-3; D is ambiguous. This CDR3 has 16 amino acids. Between the trimmed V and J ends, which lost 2 bases and 2 bases, there was a span of 13 bases. CDR1 and CDR2 (germline): MNHEY, SMNVEV (reference sequence). CDR3 nucleotides: TGTGCCAGCAGTTTAACGCGCGGAGTCGCTGGAAACACCATATATTTT. This gives the protein CASSLTRGVAGNTIYF.

The chain joins TRBV30 to TRBJ1-1, with a possible D match to TRBD1 (5 bases). The CDR3 contains 12 residues. Germline lookup yields CDR1 GTSNPN and CDR2 SVGIG (reference sequence). V shed 1 base and J shed 6 bases, with 9 bases lying between them. This CDR3 is CAWSGGRAEAFF. CDR3 nucleotide sequence: TGTGCCTGGAGTGGGGGCCGCGCTGAAGCTTTCTTT.

This clone has only a few counts. The rearrangement links TRBV19 to TRBJ1-5; maybe TRBD1 (5 bases). CDR1 is LNHDA and CDR2 is SQIVND in the germline V gene (reference sequence). The ends were cut back, 4 bases at V and 3 bases at J, with 10 bases in the middle. The CDR3 length is 14 residues. DNA of the CDR3: TGTGCCAGTAGTACTACAGGATCCAATCAGCCCCAGCATTTT. It yields the protein CASSTTGSNQPQHF. Combining the CDR3 with reference TRBV19 and TRBJ1-5 gives the whole variable domain DGGITQSPKYLFRKEGQNVTLSCEQNLNHDAMYWYRQDPGQGLRLIYYSQIVNDFQKGDIAEGYSVSREKKESFPLTVTSAQKNPTAFYLCASSTTGSNQPQHFGDGTRLSIL.

The chain links TRBV2 to TRBJ2-7; a weak D match, TRBD2 (5 bases). The CDR3 has 12 residues. Germline V lookup: CDR1 SNHLY, CDR2 FYNNEI. V was trimmed by 8 bases and J by 7 bases, leaving 15 bases between them. CDR3 in amino acids: CASCRAATEQYF. CDR3 bases: TGTGCCAGCTGTCGAGCGGCAACTGAGCAGTACTTC. The full variable domain, completed using reference TRBV2 and TRBJ2-7, is EPEVTQTPSHQVTQMGQEVILRCVPISNHLYFYWYRQILGQKVEFLVSFYNNEISEKSEIFDDQFSVERPDGSNFTLKIRSTKLEDSAMYFCASCRAATEQYFGPGTRLTVT.

The chain carries TRBV6-5 and TRBJ1-3; D possibly corresponds to TRBD1 (6 bases). Germline CDR1 and CDR2: MNHEY and SVGAGI. The V end lost 2 bases, the J end lost 7 bases, and 12 bases lay between the germline ends. This CDR3 comprises 14 residues. The chain's CDR3 is CASSYGYRENTIYF. CDR3 coding DNA: TGTGCCAGCAGTTACGGATACAGGGAGAACACCATATATTTT.

The gene calls are TRBV7-2 and TRBJ1-4; TRBD1 might be the D (5 bases). This CDR3 region has 15 residues. CDR1 and CDR2 from the germline V gene are SGHTA and FQGNSA. V lost 6 bases and J 1 base, leaving 12 bases between the germline ends. Here the CDR3 reads CASSPRRGTNEKLFF. The CDR3 region has the DNA TGTGCCAGCAGTCCCAGGAGGGGAACTAATGAAAAACTGTTTTTT.

This clone was picked up a small number of times. The chain couples TRBV7-9 to TRBJ1-6; weak D call: TRBD1 (5 bases). V lost 1 base, J lost 9 bases, and 13 bases lay in between. The germline gives CDR1 SEHNR, CDR2 FQNEAQ (reference sequence). The CDR3 is made up of 15 amino acids. CDR3 sequence (DNA): TGTGCCAGCAGCTTAGAGGGGACTGGGAGTTCACCCCTCCACTTT. As protein: CASSLEGTGSSPLHF.

The rearrangement joins TRBV9 to TRBJ2-3, with 9 positions matching TRBD2. This CDR3 contains 18 residues. Germline V lookup: CDR1 SGDLS, CDR2 YYNGEE. V was clipped by 4 bases and J by 5 bases; unmatched bases: 17. The CDR3 bases are TGTGCCAGCAGCCCCCGGTGGGCAGCGGGGGGTCCCGGAGATACGCAGTATTTT. It translates to CASSPRWAAGGPGDTQYF.

This chain connects TRBV4-1 to TRBJ2-7; 7 bases line up with TRBD1. V shed 4 bases, J shed 4 bases, and the junction held 4 bases outside the gene matches. The CDR3 covers 13 residues. From germline, CDR1 is MGHRA and CDR2 YSYEKL. CDR3 amino acids: CASSRGTAYEQYF. The CDR3 DNA reads as TGCGCCAGCAGCCGAGGGACAGCTTACGAGCAGTACTTC.

The chain links TRBV7-8 to TRBJ1-2; TRBD1 aligns across 7 bases. CDR1 is SGHVS and CDR2 is FQNEAQ in the germline V gene. This CDR3 has 17 residues. Trimming at V came to 5 bases and at J to 1 base, leaving 13 bases not matched to a gene. This chain's CDR3 is CASSIRDRAPDNYGYTF. The CDR3 DNA is TGTGCCAGCAGCATTCGAGACAGGGCCCCAGATAACTATGGCTACACCTTC.

This clone was counted only a few times. This chain links TRBV30 with TRBJ1-1; D call uncertain. Trimming shortened V by 3 bases and J by 6 bases, and 11 bases separated the two germline ends. Germline V CDR1 and CDR2: GTSNPN, SVGIG (reference sequence). This CDR3 contains 12 residues. The CDR3 DNA follows: TGTGCCTGGAGCCACGGGTCCCCTGAAGCTTTCTTT. This gives the protein CAWSHGSPEAFF.

CDR3 in amino acids: CASSLEAGGQPQHF. CDR3 nucleotides: TGCGCCAGCAGCTTGGAGGCAGGGGGACAGCCCCAGCATTTT. The chain uses TRBV5-1 and TRBJ1-5; 7 bases map to TRBD1. The trim removed 0 bases at V and 7 bases at J, leaving 4 bases unmatched. This CDR3 is built from 14 residues. CDR1 and CDR2 from the germline V gene are SGHRS and YFSETQ.

The chain has TRBV5-1 and TRBJ2-1; D is undetermined. The CDR3 covers 12 residues. CDR1 is SGHRS and CDR2 is YFSETQ in the germline V gene. Between the trimmed V and J ends, which lost 2 bases and 4 bases, there was a span of 4 bases. The CDR3 protein is CASSFYYNEQFF. CDR3 DNA: TGCGCCAGCAGCTTCTATTACAATGAGCAGTTCTTC.

This rearrangement joins TRBV6-5 to TRBJ1-1; no clear D. The CDR3 extends over 13 amino acids. V gave up 5 bases and J gave up 6 bases, with 13 bases separating them. Germline CDR1 and CDR2: MNHEY and SVGAGI. CDR3 bases: TGTGCCAGCAGTCAACCTGAGCTTGCTGAAGCTTTCTTT. It specifies CASSQPELAEAFF.

The chain couples TRBV19 to TRBJ1-2, with D tentatively TRBD1 (5 bases). The germline CDR1 and CDR2 sequences are LNHDA and SQIVND (reference sequence). This CDR3 is 16 amino acids long. V was clipped by 1 base and J by 0 bases, with 12 bases between them. CDR3 in amino acids: CASSIGGTGANYGYTF. The CDR3 nucleotides read TGTGCCAGTAGTATAGGGGGGACGGGAGCTAACTATGGCTACACCTTC.

The chain uses TRBV19 and TRBJ2-7; TRBD1 aligns across 12 bases. The CDR3 contains 13 residues. V shed 9 bases and J 3 bases; nucleotides not matched to a gene: 3. The germline gives CDR1 LNHDA, CDR2 SQIVND (reference sequence). CDR3 sequence (DNA): TGTGCCAGCAGGGACAGGGGGCACTACGAGCAGTACTTC. Protein sequence: CASRDRGHYEQYF.

This clone appeared a single time. J is TRBJ1-5 and V is TRBV5-1; 9 bases align to TRBD1. Germline lookup yields CDR1 SGHRS and CDR2 YFSETQ. Trimming took 1 base from V and 3 from J; bases not matched to a gene: 2. CDR3 size: 15 residues. The CDR3 DNA reads as TGCGCCAGCAGCTTGAGACAGGGGGACAATCAGCCCCAGCATTTT. It specifies CASSLRQGDNQPQHF.

The rearrangement links TRBV2 to TRBJ1-5, with no clear D. The V and J ends lost 3 bases and 10 bases respectively, with 10 bases between them. Germline V gene lookup returns CDR1 SNHLY and CDR2 FYNNEI. The CDR3 runs to 12 residues. Here the CDR3 DNA reads TGTGCCAGCAGTGACGGGGTGAGCCCCCAGCATTTT. Protein sequence: CASSDGVSPQHF. The full variable domain, rest sourced from reference TRBV2 and TRBJ1-5, is EPEVTQTPSHQVTQMGQEVILRCVPISNHLYFYWYRQILGQKVEFLVSFYNNEISEKSEIFDDQFSVERPDGSNFTLKIRSTKLEDSAMYFCASSDGVSPQHFGDGTRLSIL.

The genes are TRBV9 and TRBJ2-3, with TRBD1 matching over 7 bases. With 0 bases clipped from V and 2 bases from J, the junction kept 9 bases outside the gene matches. This CDR3 is built from 17 residues. Germline values: CDR1 SGDLS, CDR2 YYNGEE. CDR3 protein: CASSVGQGPPHTDTQYF. Written as DNA, the CDR3 is TGTGCCAGCAGCGTAGGACAGGGCCCCCCACACACAGATACGCAGTATTTT.

This chain uses TRBV25-1 with TRBJ1-4; D unresolved. Germline V CDR1 and CDR2: MGHDK, SYGVNS. V lost 6 bases to trimming and J lost 6 bases, with 5 bases between them. CDR3 length equals 11 residues. The CDR3 here is CASSGYEKLFF. The CDR3 nucleotides read TGTGCCAGCAGCGGGTATGAAAAACTGTTTTTT.

The chain employs TRBV4-3 and TRBJ1-2; D possibly corresponds to TRBD1 (5 bases). The germline V gene encodes CDR1 LGHNA and CDR2 YSLEER. With 0 bases removed from V and 3 bases from J, the gap between germline ends came to 11 bases. The CDR3 is made up of 15 amino acids. CDR3 coding DNA: TGCGCCAGCAGCCAAGATCTGGAAGGGGACTATGGCTACACCTTC. Amino acids: CASSQDLEGDYGYTF.

V usage is TRBV19 and J usage is TRBJ1-3; no firm D call. V lost 5 bases to trimming and J lost 0 bases, with 14 bases between them. From germline, CDR1 is LNHDA and CDR2 SQIVND (reference sequence). CDR3 length equals 16 residues. The CDR3, as DNA: TGTGCCAGTAGTGCCAGCGACCGAAACTCTGGAAACACCATATATTTT. Its protein product is CASSASDRNSGNTIYF.

The rearrangement links TRBV29-1 to TRBJ1-2; D gene unclear. This CDR3 comprises 14 residues. V was trimmed by 1 base and J by 4 bases, leaving 13 bases between them. Germline CDR1 and CDR2: SQVTM and ANQGSEA. The CDR3 DNA reads as TGCAGCGTTGAAGGGAGTGCGTCATTCTATGGCTACACCTTC. Residues: CSVEGSASFYGYTF.

The CDR3 spells CASSGAAEAYGYTF. For the CDR3, the DNA is TGCGCCAGCAGCGGGGCGGCCGAGGCCTATGGCTACACCTTC. The chain carries TRBV5-1 and TRBJ1-2; D is perhaps TRBD1 (5 bases). The CDR3 contains 14 residues. V was clipped by 4 bases and J by 4 bases, with 14 bases between them. Germline CDR1 is SGHRS and CDR2 is YFSETQ.

This clone showed up just a few times. This chain links TRBV9 with TRBJ2-1; 8 bases agree with TRBD2. CDR3 size: 17 residues. The J segment lost 0 bases and the V segment lost 0 bases, leaving 5 bases of the junction unmatched. Germline V gene data show CDR1 as SGDLS and CDR2 as YYNGEE. The DNA of the CDR3 is TGTGCCAGCAGCGTAGGGAGCGGGGGCCTCTCCTACAATGAGCAGTTCTTC. Amino acids: CASSVGSGGLSYNEQFF.

Concerning this clone: Other DNA sequences of this sample code for an identical CDR3. V is TRBV4-1 and J is TRBJ1-1, with TRBD1 identical over 12 bases. Germline V gene lookup returns CDR1 MGHRA and CDR2 YSYEKL. With 2 bases clipped from V and 3 bases from J, the junction kept 7 bases outside the gene matches. This CDR3 region has 17 residues. The CDR3 DNA is TGCGCCAGCAGCCAATTTCGGGACAGGGGGCGTGACACTGAAGCTTTCTTT. Translation gives CASSQFRDRGRDTEAFF.

The J gene is TRBJ2-3, the V gene TRBV19, with TRBD2 matching 8 bases. The germline V gene has CDR1 LNHDA and CDR2 SQIVND (reference sequence). The V segment lost 3 bases and the J segment 10 bases; nucleotides outside the gene matches: 12. This CDR3 has 15 amino acids. The CDR3 reads CASSMRRTSNDPQYF. DNA of the CDR3: TGTGCCAGTAGTATGCGGCGGACTAGCAACGACCCGCAGTATTTT.

The V call is TRBV27, the J call TRBJ2-7; D not resolved. The CDR3 is made up of 13 amino acids. Per germline, CDR1 MNHEY and CDR2 SMNVEV (reference sequence). With 4 bases removed from V and 6 bases from J, the gap between germline ends came to 13 bases. For the CDR3, the DNA is TGTGCCAGCAGTTATGGGCCCACTGCCGAGCAGTACTTC. Its protein is CASSYGPTAEQYF.

In its sample, this clone was seen once. The chain is built from TRBV2 and TRBJ2-5, with D perhaps TRBD2 (6 bases). The germline CDR1 and CDR2 sequences are SNHLY and FYNNEI. This CDR3 comprises 13 residues. V was trimmed by 7 bases and J by 1 base, leaving 10 bases between them. The CDR3 loop reads CASNGRIQETQYF. CDR3 in DNA: TGTGCCAGCAACGGGAGAATCCAAGAGACCCAGTACTTC.